This T cell receptor beta chain was sequenced in a study of cytomegalovirus exposure and HLA in healthy donors. About the research overall: Both the 100 to 150 validation repertoires and the approximately 700 first-cohort repertoires used the same platform, as reported by a later analysis. Study conclusions and caveats: Overall, approximately 150 TCR beta chains were annotated as cytomegalovirus-associated. As was reported, the classifier diagnosed cytomegalovirus status with high specificity and sensitivity. First-cohort TCR clusters tended to co-occur in the roughly 120 validation repertoires, a later analysis found.

This CDR3 has 13 amino acids. Germline CDR1 is MDHEN and CDR2 is SYDVKM. The V end was cut by 5 bases, the J end by 5 bases, with 12 bases between. The assay was immunoSEQ multiplex PCR, and TCRdb's table has in-frame clones only and misses some. This sample has tens of thousands of clones, with 84% found just once. On this clone itself: Its target is unknown.

The specimen was PBMCs. This rearrangement joins TRBV28 to TRBJ1-2; D ambiguous. The clonotype comes from a young woman in good health and CMV-seropositive. The CDR3 DNA sequence: TGTGCCAGCAGTCCCGGACTGCTGTATGGCTACACCTTC. It encodes CASSPGLLYGYTF.